A selection of T cell receptor beta chains follows, all from one sample in a study of blood T cell repertoires in COVID-19. Sequencing was performed with immunoSEQ multiplex PCR; in TCRdb, only in-frame clones are kept and a portion is missing. The sample contains about 35,000 clones, about 83% of which appear only once. The specimen was peripheral blood. The receptors originated from a man aged 45-65 years with acute or convalescent COVID-19. Both conserved end residues are part of each CDR3. D genes are given only for firm matches. Clone size is not always given. Where it is, it says once, few, many or a class for expanded clones.

-	TRBJ2-2	-	TRBV24-1	CATSEGAGAGELFF	TGTGCCACCAGTGAGGGGGCCGGGGCCGGGGAGCTGTTTTTT
-	TRBJ1-3	-	TRBV7-9	CASSPSGNTIYF	TGTGCCAGCAGCCCGAGTGGAAACACCATATATTTT
-	TRBJ1-3	-	TRBV27	CASGALGNTIYF	TGTGCCAGCGGGGCCTTGGGAAACACCATATATTTT
-	TRBJ1-3	-	TRBV7-8	CASSGRQTSGNTIYF	TGTGCCAGCAGCGGACGACAGACCTCTGGAAACACCATATATTTT
-	TRBJ2-1	-	TRBV19	CASSIRVGGGMEQFF	TGTGCCAGTAGTATTCGTGTAGGGGGTGGGATGGAGCAGTTCTTC
-	TRBJ2-7	-	TRBV3-1/TRBV3-2	CASSPPSGPYEQYF	TGTGCCAGCAGCCCCCCGTCTGGCCCGTACGAGCAGTACTTC
TRBD1	TRBJ1-1	-	TRBV5-1	CASSLRQGLTEAFF	TGCGCCAGCAGCTTGCGACAGGGTCTCACTGAAGCTTTCTTT
TRBD1	TRBJ1-1	-	TRBV29-1	CSVGTGVNTEAFF	TGCAGCGTTGGGACAGGGGTGAACACTGAAGCTTTCTTT
TRBD2	TRBJ2-7	-	TRBV28	CASSFLLPSGATTYEQYF	TGTGCCAGCAGTTTCCTCCTCCCTAGCGGGGCGACTACCTACGAGCAGTACTTC
TRBD1	TRBJ1-1	few	TRBV2	CAGLWTGMTTEAFF	TGTGCCGGGCTTTGGACAGGGATGACCACTGAAGCTTTCTTT
-	TRBJ2-2	few	TRBV15	CATSRDQNTGELFF	TGTGCCACCAGCAGAGACCAGAACACCGGGGAGCTGTTTTTT
TRBD2	TRBJ2-5	-	TRBV7-7	CASTPSYSGGGETQYF	TGTGCCAGCACCCCCTCGTATAGCGGGGGGGGTGAGACCCAGTACTTC